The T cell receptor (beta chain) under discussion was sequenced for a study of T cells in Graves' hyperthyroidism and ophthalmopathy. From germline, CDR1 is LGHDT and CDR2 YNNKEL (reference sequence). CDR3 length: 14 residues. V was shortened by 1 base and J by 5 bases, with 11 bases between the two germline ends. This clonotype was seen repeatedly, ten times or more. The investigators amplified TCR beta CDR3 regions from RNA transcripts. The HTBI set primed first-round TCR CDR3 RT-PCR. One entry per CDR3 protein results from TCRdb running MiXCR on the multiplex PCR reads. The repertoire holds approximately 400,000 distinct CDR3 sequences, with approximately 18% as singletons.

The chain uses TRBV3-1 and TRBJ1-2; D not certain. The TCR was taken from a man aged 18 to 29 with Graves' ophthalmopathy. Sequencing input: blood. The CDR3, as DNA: TGTGCCAGCAGCCAAGGTCTTTCGGATTATGGCTACACCTTC. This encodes CASSQGLSDYGYTF.